The 22 T cell receptor beta chains below all came from one sample that was sequenced in a study of regulatory T cells in long-lasting Graves disease (dated by TCRdb to about 2021). What the time point label conveys for this sample: newly diagnosed GD, antithyroid drugs for less than 3 months. For both TCR sequencing and RNA sequencing, RNA was extracted from PBMCs in TRIzol. The library relied on multiplex PCR. The sample was run on an Illumina HiSeq 4000. CDR3 regions were amplified by Arm-PCR with iRepertoire HTBI primers to construct TCR beta libraries. TCRdb redid the processing of the public reads, applying fastp at Q25 and MiXCR, and retained in-frame beta chains. Each record represents a unique CDR3 protein, reported with the most common genes and DNA among its rows. The sample yields 450,000 to 500,000 distinct CDR3 sequences; around 15% were counted once. The ten largest clonotypes hold approximately 12% of the sample.

The sample also formed part of further work on T cells in Graves' hyperthyroidism and ophthalmopathy.

The material sequenced was peripheral blood mononuclear cells (PBMCs), taken at new diagnosis, from a patient treated with antithyroid drugs. These receptors all come from a man in his forties with Graves disease. Donor details come from another sample of the same person, matched by shared clones.

This sequence joins TRBV24-1 and TRBJ2-1; D assignment may be TRBD1 or TRBD2 (6 bases each). The CDR3 runs 15 residues. Germline V lookup: CDR1 KGHDR, CDR2 SFDVKD. V lost 10 bases and J lost 3, with 18 bases in between. DNA of the CDR3: TGTGCCACTGGTGGGGGGCCCAAAGTCTACAATGAGCAGTTCTTC. Translation gives CATGGGPKVYNEQFF.

As to this clonotype: A much larger clone sits a single nucleotide away, making a read error possible. V and J are TRBV30 and TRBJ1-1; no clear D. V was cut by 3 bases and J by 1 base, with 12 bases left in between. Germline assignment: CDR1 GTSNPN and CDR2 SVGIG (reference sequence). The CDR3 covers 14 residues. This CDR3 reads CAWRDAHGNTEAFF. The DNA of the CDR3 is TGTGCCTGGAGGGACGCCCATGGGAACACTGAAGCTTTCTTT.

This clonotype was counted at least ten times. V is TRBV12-3 or TRBV12-4 and J is TRBJ1-5, with D unresolved. Trimming took off 5 bases at V and 5 bases at J, with 10 bases between the two ends. The length of the CDR3 is 13 residues. Written as DNA, the CDR3 is TGTGCCAGCAGTCTCAGTGGGGATCAGCCCCAGCATTTT. Translation: CASSLSGDQPQHF.

This clonotype was observed many times. J is TRBJ2-7 and V is TRBV28; 7 bases match TRBD1. J gave up 3 bases and V 3 bases, and 5 bases lay outside the gene matches. The CDR3 is 14 amino acids. Germline V gene data show CDR1 as MDHEN and CDR2 as SYDVKM. The CDR3 DNA reads TGTGCCAGCAGTTTCGTGGGACAGTACTACGAGCAGTACTTC. Translating gives CASSFVGQYYEQYF.

The chain combines TRBV20-1 with TRBJ2-3; D remains unclear. V was trimmed by 0 bases and J by 4 bases, leaving 14 bases between them. The CDR3 runs 15 residues. Germline CDR1 is DFQATT and CDR2 is SNEGSKA (reference sequence). CDR3 region: CSARDKFEAADTQYF. The CDR3 DNA sequence: TGCAGTGCTAGAGATAAATTTGAGGCCGCAGATACGCAGTATTTT.

This clonotype was observed at least ten times. This chain uses TRBV2 with TRBJ2-7, with D perhaps TRBD1 or TRBD2 (6 bases each). This CDR3 has 14 residues. CDR1 and CDR2 (germline): SNHLY, FYNNEI. Trimming pared 8 bases from V and 7 bases from J, leaving 21 bases between. Here the CDR3 DNA reads TGTGCCAGCCGGTCGGACAGCACTGCGGGAGAGCAGTACTTC. It translates to CASRSDSTAGEQYF. Together with reference TRBV2 and TRBJ2-7, the CDR3 gives the full variable domain: EPEVTQTPSHQVTQMGQEVILRCVPISNHLYFYWYRQILGQKVEFLVSFYNNEISEKSEIFDDQFSVERPDGSNFTLKIRSTKLEDSAMYFCASRSDSTAGEQYFGPGTRLTVT.

The chain combines TRBV29-1 with TRBJ2-3; tentative D call: TRBD1 (5 bases). The germline V gene has CDR1 SQVTM and CDR2 ANQGSEA. The CDR3 spans 12 residues. V was trimmed by 5 bases and J by 3 bases, leaving 9 bases between them. CDR3 in amino acids: CSVTRATDTQYF. CDR3 bases: TGCAGCGTTACCAGGGCGACAGATACGCAGTATTTT.

The chain is built from TRBV5-1 and TRBJ1-3, with 7 bases fitting TRBD1. Looked up from germline, CDR1 is SGHRS and CDR2 is YFSETQ. The V segment lost 4 bases and the J segment 0 bases; nucleotides outside the gene matches: 4. The length of the CDR3 is 15 residues. CDR3 protein: CASSAGQNSGNTIYF. CDR3 bases: TGCGCCAGCAGCGCGGGACAGAACTCTGGAAACACCATATATTTT.

This clonotype was observed many times. The CDR3 is CASSKREFNEQFF. The CDR3 DNA is TGTGCCAGCAGTAAGCGGGAGTTCAATGAGCAGTTCTTC. The chain carries TRBV12-3 or TRBV12-4 and TRBJ2-1, with 8 bases matching TRBD2. Trimming cost V 5 bases and J 6 bases; bases outside gene matches: 3. This CDR3 has 13 amino acids.

With regard to this clonotype: This may come from a read error, since a much larger clone is one base off. The chain couples TRBV20-1 to TRBJ1-1; D possibly corresponds to TRBD1 (6 bases). This CDR3 is built from 13 residues. The germline V gene encodes CDR1 DFQATT and CDR2 SNEGSKA (reference sequence). In DNA, the CDR3 is TGCAGTGCTCCTGACAGGACGAACACTGAAGATTTCTTT. Protein: CSAPDRTNTEDFF.

The rearrangement joins TRBV28 to TRBJ2-7; D is unclear. CDR1 MDHEN and CDR2 SYDVKM come from the germline V gene. V lost 3 bases and J 3 bases, leaving 15 bases between the germline ends. This CDR3 is built from 15 residues. The CDR3: CASSFGPLGGYEQYF. CDR3 bases: TGTGCCAGCAGTTTCGGCCCACTGGGCGGCTACGAGCAGTACTTC. The variable domain in full, completed from reference TRBV28 and TRBJ2-7, reads DVKVTQSSRYLVKRTGEKVFLECVQDMDHENMFWYRQDPGLGLRLIYFSYDVKMKEKGDIPEGYSVSREKKERFSLILESASTNQTSMYLCASSFGPLGGYEQYFGPGTRLTVT.

The sample holds many counts of this clonotype. This rearrangement joins TRBV24-1 to TRBJ2-1; D not certain. This CDR3 is built from 12 residues. The V end was cut by 4 bases, the J end by 8 bases, with 8 bases between. Looked up from germline, CDR1 is KGHDR and CDR2 is SFDVKD. CDR3 amino acids: CATSEGSYEQFF. The CDR3 DNA follows: TGTGCCACCAGTGAGGGGTCATATGAGCAGTTCTTC.

This clonotype has only a few counts. The chain employs TRBV4-1 and TRBJ2-5; 8 nucleotides agree with TRBD2. J lost 5 bases, V lost 5 bases, and 7 bases had no gene match. Germline V lookup: CDR1 MGHRA, CDR2 YSYEKL. The CDR3 is made up of 14 amino acids. This CDR3 is CASSKAGEGETQYF. CDR3 coding DNA: TGCGCCAGCAGCAAAGCGGGGGAGGGGGAGACCCAGTACTTC.

The chain has TRBV28 and TRBJ2-1; D perhaps matches TRBD1 (5 bases). Trimming pared 4 bases from V and 14 bases from J, leaving 18 bases between. The germline V gene encodes CDR1 MDHEN and CDR2 SYDVKM. The CDR3 totals 13 residues. CDR3: CASSSKKTDVEFF. CDR3 nucleotides: TGTGCCAGCAGTTCAAAAAAGACAGATGTTGAGTTCTTC.

The chain joins TRBV10-3 to TRBJ2-3, with 8 bases fitting TRBD2. Germline V gives CDR1 ENHRY, CDR2 SYGVKD. The CDR3 is 14 amino acids. CDR3 amino acids: CASREGLGTDTQYF. In DNA form, the CDR3 reads TGTGCTTCCCGGGAGGGTCTAGGCACAGATACGCAGTATTTT.

This clonotype came up a few times. The chain joins TRBV30 to TRBJ1-3, with D possibly matching TRBD1 (5 bases). CDR3 size: 13 residues. Trimming stripped 4 bases from V and 0 bases from J, with 7 bases between. CDR1 and CDR2 from the germline V gene are GTSNPN and SVGIG (reference sequence). The CDR3 coding sequence is TGTGCCTGGACGAGGGGCTCTGGAAACACCATATATTTT. It encodes CAWTRGSGNTIYF.

This clonotype was seen ten or more times. The chain uses TRBV20-1 and TRBJ2-1; TRBD2 matches at 12 bases. Germline V CDR1 and CDR2: DFQATT, SNEGSKA (reference sequence). The CDR3 sequence is 14 residues long. V gave up 2 bases and J gave up 7 bases; unmatched junction bases: 3. The CDR3 is CSARRLAGANEQFF. DNA of the CDR3: TGCAGTGCTAGAAGACTAGCGGGAGCTAATGAGCAGTTCTTC.

In this sample, this clonotype turned up many times. One junction end does not reproduce the germline sequence, and a read error may be involved. The chain recombines TRBV7-9 with TRBJ2-3; 7 bases are a match to TRBD2. Germline V gene lookup returns CDR1 SEHNR and CDR2 FQNEAQ (reference sequence). The CDR3 covers 12 residues. The CDR3 loop is CATSGGTDTQYF. The CDR3 DNA is TGTGCCACCAGCGGGGGCACAGATACGCAGTATTTT. Combining the CDR3 with reference TRBV7-9 and TRBJ2-3 gives the whole variable domain DTGVSQNPRHKITKRGQNVTFRCDPISEHNRLYWYRQTLGQGPEFLTYFQNEAQLEKSRLLSDRFSAERPKGSFSTLEIQRTEQGDSAMYLCATSGGTDTQYFGPGTRLTVL.

The CDR3 nucleotides read TGCGCCAGCAGTCCACAGGGTATATACGGCTACACCTTC. As protein: CASSPQGIYGYTF. The chain recombines TRBV10-2 with TRBJ1-2, with D possibly being TRBD1 (6 bases). The CDR3 extends over 13 amino acids. Germline CDR1 WSHSY, CDR2 SAAADI. Trimming stripped 5 bases from V and 8 bases from J, with 15 bases between.

The chain is built from TRBV28 and TRBJ2-7; 8 bases map to TRBD1. CDR1 and CDR2 (germline): MDHEN, SYDVKM. Losses at the gene ends were 5 bases for V and 5 bases for J; bases not matched to a gene: 11. This CDR3 contains 15 residues. The CDR3 sequence is CASSHRQGSRHEQYF. The CDR3 DNA is TGTGCCAGCAGTCACCGACAGGGGTCCCGGCACGAGCAGTACTTC.

The table lists this clonotype with many counts. V gene TRBV12-3 or TRBV12-4 combines with J gene TRBJ2-7; 11 nucleotides line up with TRBD2. With 6 bases clipped from V and 3 bases from J, the junction kept 7 bases outside the gene matches. CDR3 length: 15 residues. This CDR3 reads CASSPTSGNFYEQYF. The DNA for the CDR3 is TGTGCCAGCAGCCCGACTAGCGGGAATTTCTACGAGCAGTACTTC.

The chain carries TRBV5-1 and TRBJ1-1; D unresolved. CDR3 length: 17 residues. From germline, CDR1 is SGHRS and CDR2 YFSETQ. Between the trimmed V and J ends, which lost 1 base and 1 base, there was a span of 17 bases. For the CDR3, the DNA is TGCGCCAGCAGCTTGCTACCAGGTTCTATTTCGAACACTGAAGCTTTCTTT. This sequence encodes CASSLLPGSISNTEAFF. Complete variable domain (other parts from reference TRBV5-1 and TRBJ1-1): KAGVTQTPRYLIKTRGQQVTLSCSPISGHRSVSWYQQTPGQGLQFLFEYFSETQRNKGNFPGRFSGRQFSNSRSEMNVSTLELGDSALYLCASSLLPGSISNTEAFFGQGTRLTVV.